This T cell receptor beta chain appears in the sequencing data of a study of cytomegalovirus exposure and HLA in healthy donors. Findings of the study overall: Evidence from a later analysis indicated that most CMV-associated TCR beta chains looked HLA-restricted. An analysis that was carried out later associated 16,000 or so TCR beta sequences with HLA alleles at 0.05 false discovery rate. Researchers left out some V segments, among them TRBV6-2 and TRBV6-3, as indistinguishable. An ancestry cluster, one associated with Asian ancestry, reportedly showed fewer N-insertions than the approximately 660-donor mean in a later analysis.

With 0 bases clipped from V and 5 bases from J, the junction kept 6 bases outside the gene matches. Germline V gene lookup returns CDR1 SGHNT and CDR2 YYREEE (reference sequence). The CDR3 consists of 15 residues. On this clone itself: Antigen: not known.

The PCR was carried out with 60 Vbeta primers and 13 Jbeta primers. Using immunoSEQ multiplex PCR, the repertoire was profiled, and TCRdb retains in-frame clones only, with some absent. The sample has 65,000 to 85,000 clones, and its top ten clones hold over 1.2%. This chain uses TRBV5-4 with TRBJ2-5, with TRBD2 identical over 8 bases. Sequencing input: PBMCs. This sequence was found in a woman aged 55-70 years in good health and CMV-seronegative. The chain's CDR3 is CASSLGGRSLETQYF. CDR3 in DNA: TGTGCCAGCAGCTTGGGCGGGAGGAGTTTGGAGACCCAGTACTTC.